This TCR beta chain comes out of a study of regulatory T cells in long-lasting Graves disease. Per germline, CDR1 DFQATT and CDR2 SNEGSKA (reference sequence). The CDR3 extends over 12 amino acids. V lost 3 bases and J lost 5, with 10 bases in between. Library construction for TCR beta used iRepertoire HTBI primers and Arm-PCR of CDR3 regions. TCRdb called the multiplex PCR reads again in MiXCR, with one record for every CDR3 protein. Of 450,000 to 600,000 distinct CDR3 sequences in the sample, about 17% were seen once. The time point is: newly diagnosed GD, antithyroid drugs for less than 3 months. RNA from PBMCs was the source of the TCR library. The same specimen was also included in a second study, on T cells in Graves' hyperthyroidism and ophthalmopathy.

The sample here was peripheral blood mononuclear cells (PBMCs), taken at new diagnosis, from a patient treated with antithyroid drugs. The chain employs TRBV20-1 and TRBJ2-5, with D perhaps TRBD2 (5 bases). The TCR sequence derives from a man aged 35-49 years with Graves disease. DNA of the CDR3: TGCAGTGCTAGCGGTAGCGTGGAGACCCAGTACTTC. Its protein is CSASGSVETQYF.